These 25 T cell receptor beta chains share one sample of origin, sequenced in a study of OX40 agonist ivuxolimab in advanced cancers. TCRdb's table, derived via immunoSEQ multiplex PCR, lists solely in-frame clones and lacks some. The sample carries over 35,000 clones, about 70% recorded once. The sequenced sample was CD4+ or CD8+ T cells sorted from blood, obtained in a trial of the OX40 agonist ivuxolimab. Receptors originate from an adult with an advanced solid tumor such as melanoma, head and neck, liver or kidney cancer.

The chain links TRBV29-1 to TRBJ2-2, with D perhaps given as TRBD1 or TRBD2 (5 bases each). CDR1 SQVTM and CDR2 ANQGSEA come from the germline V gene. V gave up 5 bases and J gave up 3 bases, with 13 bases separating them. This CDR3 has 14 residues. The CDR3 protein is CSVTAGTDTGELFF. CDR3 DNA sequence: TGCAGCGTTACCGCCGGGACGGACACCGGGGAGCTGTTTTTT.

The gene calls are TRBV6-1 and TRBJ1-1; 8 positions agree with TRBD1. This CDR3 contains 16 residues. Germline assignment: CDR1 MNHNS and CDR2 SASEGT. V lost 3 bases and J lost 2; bases outside the gene matches: 8. The CDR3 region is CASSEPGGKRNTEAFF. The CDR3 DNA reads as TGTGCCAGCAGTGAGCCAGGGGGCAAGAGAAACACTGAAGCTTTCTTT.

The table lists this clone with a few counts. The chain links TRBV2 to TRBJ1-2; D is ambiguous. Germline V gene lookup returns CDR1 SNHLY and CDR2 FYNNEI. The V and J ends lost 3 bases and 2 bases respectively, with 4 bases between them. The CDR3 has 12 amino acids. CDR3 coding DNA: TGTGCCAGCAGTGATTCGAACTATGGCTACACCTTC. It is translated as CASSDSNYGYTF.

This clone was detected a few times. V is TRBV6-1 and J is TRBJ1-5, with D unresolved. The CDR3 extends over 17 amino acids. The V end lost 3 bases, the J end lost 0 bases, and 15 bases lay between the germline ends. Per germline, CDR1 MNHNS and CDR2 SASEGT. The DNA of the CDR3 is TGTGCCAGCAGTGACCAACCCGAAGTATATAGCAATCAGCCCCAGCATTTT. Its protein is CASSDQPEVYSNQPQHF.

The chain links TRBV10-2 to TRBJ2-1; 10 bases map to TRBD1. With V trimmed by 6 bases and J by 9 bases, 5 bases remained unmatched. Per the germline V gene, CDR1 is WSHSY and CDR2 is SAAADI. The CDR3 consists of 13 residues. CDR3 DNA: TGCGCCAGCAGGGGACAGGGGAGCGGTGAGCAGTTCTTC. It yields the protein CASRGQGSGEQFF.

The sample holds a few counts of this clone. The chain employs TRBV11-2 and TRBJ1-4, with TRBD1 identical over 7 bases. The length of the CDR3 is 19 residues. J was trimmed by 2 bases and V by 0 bases; bases with no gene match: 12. Germline CDR1 reads SGHAT; CDR2 reads FQNNGV. The CDR3 DNA reads TGTGCCAGCAGCTTAGATTTTCAGGGGGTGTCTTCGACTAATGAAAAACTGTTTTTT. Translated, it gives CASSLDFQGVSSTNEKLFF. The full variable domain, in which reference TRBV11-2 and TRBJ1-4 provide the parts outside the CDR3, is EAGVAQSPRYKIIEKRQSVAFWCNPISGHATLYWYQQILGQGPKLLIQFQNNGVVDDSQLPKDRFSAERLKGVDSTLKIQPAKLEDSAVYLCASSLDFQGVSSTNEKLFFGSGTQLSVL.

This chain uses TRBV25-1 with TRBJ1-4; a possible D gene is TRBD1 (5 bases). The CDR3 loop spans 17 amino acids. V gave up 2 bases and J gave up 3 bases, with 16 bases separating them. The V gene's germline CDR1 is MGHDK and CDR2 SYGVNS. CDR3 nucleotide sequence: TGTGCCAGCAGTGAACGGGACCGGGCCGGGGCTAATGAAAAACTGTTTTTT. Its protein is CASSERDRAGANEKLFF.

This clone was observed a single time. The chain carries TRBV6-1 and TRBJ2-1, with unresolved D. Germline-derived CDR1 and CDR2 are MNHNS and SASEGT. The CDR3 totals 15 residues. V gave up 4 bases and J gave up 9 bases, with 19 bases separating them. The CDR3 DNA is TGTGCCAGCAGTGTAGTCGGGCAGAGATACGGTGAGCAGTTCTTC. Its translation is CASSVVGQRYGEQFF.

The rearrangement uses TRBV7-6 and TRBJ2-1; D is possibly TRBD1 (5 bases). The V and J ends lost 3 bases and 5 bases respectively, with 11 bases between them. The CDR3 contains 14 residues. Germline assignment: CDR1 SGHVS and CDR2 FNYEAQ. The CDR3 region has the DNA TGTGCCAGCAGCTTCGCAGGGATTAACAATGAGCAGTTCTTC. Residues: CASSFAGINNEQFF.

In this sample, this clone turned up once. This chain uses TRBV30 with TRBJ2-7; D may be TRBD1 (6 bases). The V end was cut by 3 bases, the J end by 4 bases, with 16 bases between. Germline CDR1 and CDR2: GTSNPN and SVGIG (reference sequence). The CDR3 extends over 14 amino acids. CDR3 loop: CAWSPRRGKYEQYF. In nucleotides, the CDR3 is TGTGCCTGGAGCCCCCGCAGGGGCAAGTACGAGCAGTACTTC. The variable domain in full, with the rest retrieved from reference TRBV30 and TRBJ2-7, is SQTIHQWPATLVQPVGSPLSLECTVEGTSNPNLYWYRQAAGRGLQLLFYSVGIGQISSEVPQNLSASRPQDRQFILSSKKLLLSDSGFYLCAWSPRRGKYEQYFGPGTRLTVT.

A single count supports this clone. This sequence joins TRBV5-5 and TRBJ1-1; 8 bases map to TRBD1. The trim removed 4 bases at V and 1 base at J, leaving 9 bases unmatched. This CDR3 spans 16 amino acids. Germline assignment: CDR1 SGHKS and CDR2 YYEKEE (reference sequence). This chain's CDR3 is CASSQRAGGANTEAFF. DNA for the CDR3: TGTGCCAGCAGCCAGAGGGCAGGGGGCGCGAACACTGAAGCTTTCTTT. Filled out from reference TRBV5-5 and TRBJ1-1, the complete variable domain reads DAGVTQSPTHLIKTRGQQVTLRCSPISGHKSVSWYQQVLGQGPQFIFQYYEKEERGRGNFPDRFSARQFPNYSSELNVNALLLGDSALYLCASSQRAGGANTEAFFGQGTRLTVV.

The chain couples TRBV10-2 to TRBJ1-3; D might be TRBD1 (5 bases). CDR3 length: 15 amino acids. Germline assignment: CDR1 WSHSY and CDR2 SAAADI. V lost 2 bases, J lost 4 bases, and 12 bases lay in between. The CDR3 DNA is TGCGCCAGCAGTGAGGCGAGACAGCCAGGAAACACCATATATTTT. Protein: CASSEARQPGNTIYF.

The V call is TRBV6-1, the J call TRBJ2-1; 10 bases agree with TRBD1. The CDR3 spans 16 residues. In germline, CDR1 is MNHNS, CDR2 SASEGT. V lost 1 base to trimming and J lost 3 bases; unmatched junction nucleotides: 3. The DNA of the CDR3 is TGTGCCAGCAGTGAAGGCGGGACAGGGGACTACAATGAGCAGTTCTTC. Protein product: CASSEGGTGDYNEQFF.

The CDR3 nucleotides are TGTGCCAGCAGCCTAGACAGGGGCAATCAGCCCCAGCATTTT. Protein: CASSLDRGNQPQHF. The chain is built from TRBV6-6 and TRBJ1-5; 7 nucleotides match TRBD1. V lost 6 bases, J lost 2 bases, and 4 bases stayed unmatched. Germline V gene sequence: CDR1 MNHNY, CDR2 SVGAGI (reference sequence). This CDR3 is 14 amino acids long.

This chain connects TRBV11-2 to TRBJ1-1; unclear D gene. The CDR3 covers 13 residues. The germline CDR1 and CDR2 sequences are SGHAT and FQNNGV. The V gene lost 2 bases and the J gene lost 0 bases, with 4 bases spanning the gap. The CDR3 coding sequence is TGTGCCAGCAGCTTACACATGAACACTGAAGCTTTCTTT. Amino acid sequence: CASSLHMNTEAFF.

This chain joins TRBV7-8 and TRBJ1-4; D is perhaps TRBD1 (6 bases). V lost 5 bases to trimming and J lost 7 bases, with 14 bases between them. This CDR3 comprises 14 residues. The germline V gene has CDR1 SGHVS and CDR2 FQNEAQ. The CDR3 nucleotides read TGTGCCAGCAGCATAGGGGGGGGTGGTGAAAAACTGTTTTTT. Encoded protein: CASSIGGGGEKLFF. Drawing the rest from reference TRBV7-8 and TRBJ1-4, the complete variable domain is GAGVSQSPRYKVAKRGQDVALRCDPISGHVSLFWYQQALGQGPEFLTYFQNEAQLDKSGLPSDRFFAERPEGSVSTLKIQRTQQEDSAVYLCASSIGGGGEKLFFGSGTQLSVL.

This clone showed up just once. The V gene is TRBV4-1, the J gene TRBJ2-7; D is unresolved. This CDR3 spans 12 amino acids. The germline V gene has CDR1 MGHRA and CDR2 YSYEKL. V lost 3 bases and J lost 7, with 10 bases in between. The CDR3 sequence is CASSQGPSEQYF. DNA of the CDR3: TGCGCCAGCAGCCAGGGTCCCTCAGAGCAGTACTTC.

J is TRBJ2-3 and V is TRBV21-1; the table's D call, TRBD2, was not checked against the DNA. TRBV21-1 has pseudogene status. The CDR3 is made up of 16 amino acids. CDR3 sequence: CASSKGGGAVTHTQYF. The CDR3 coding sequence is TGTGCCAGCAGCAAGGGCGGGGGGGCCGTGACGCATACGCAGTATTTT.

The rearrangement links TRBV6-5 to TRBJ1-6; 8 positions match TRBD1. The CDR3 extends over 14 amino acids. V gave up 5 bases and J gave up 10 bases; unmatched junction bases: 7. Germline V gene data show CDR1 as MNHEY and CDR2 as SVGAGI. The CDR3 loop is CASSPQGVVSPLHF. CDR3 DNA sequence: TGTGCCAGCAGTCCACAGGGGGTGGTCTCACCCCTCCACTTT.

V usage is TRBV18 and J usage is TRBJ1-6; D possibly corresponds to TRBD1 (5 bases). The CDR3 loop spans 14 amino acids. Germline V CDR1 and CDR2: KGHSH, LQKENI. Trimming removed 2 bases at V and 9 bases at J, with 11 bases between. CDR3 in DNA: TGTGCCAGCTCACCATCAGGGAGGGTTTCACCCCTCCACTTT. Protein: CASSPSGRVSPLHF. The full variable domain, with the rest looked up from reference TRBV18 and TRBJ1-6, is NAGVMQNPRHLVRRRGQEARLRCSPMKGHSHVYWYRQLPEEGLKFMVYLQKENIIDESGMPKERFSAEFPKEGPSILRIQQVVRGDSAAYFCASSPSGRVSPLHFGNGTRLTVT.

The table lists this clone with a few counts. The chain has TRBV7-2 and TRBJ1-5, with D maybe TRBD1 (5 bases). The V end lost 6 bases, the J end lost 4 bases, and 10 bases lay between the germline ends. Looked up from germline, CDR1 is SGHTA and CDR2 is FQGNSA. This CDR3 region has 13 residues. The CDR3 spells CASSHGGNQPQHF. Here the CDR3 DNA reads TGTGCCAGCAGTCACGGGGGAAATCAGCCCCAGCATTTT.

V gene TRBV9 combines with J gene TRBJ2-2, with D perhaps matching TRBD1 or TRBD2 (5 bases each). CDR3 length: 15 amino acids. The germline V gene has CDR1 SGDLS and CDR2 YYNGEE. V lost 3 bases and J 4 bases, leaving 13 bases between the germline ends. The CDR3 loop reads CASSAQVAGTGELFF. In DNA form, the CDR3 reads TGTGCCAGCAGCGCACAGGTCGCGGGCACCGGGGAGCTGTTTTTT. Drawing the rest from reference TRBV9 and TRBJ2-2, the complete variable domain is DSGVTQTPKHLITATGQRVTLRCSPRSGDLSVYWYQQSLDQGLQFLIQYYNGEERAKGNILERFSAQQFPDLHSELNLSSLELGDSALYFCASSAQVAGTGELFFGEGSRLTVL.

The chain joins TRBV7-2 to TRBJ1-1; D unresolved. Germline assignment: CDR1 SGHTA and CDR2 FQGNSA. The V gene lost 3 bases and the J gene lost 0 bases, with 8 bases spanning the gap. The length of the CDR3 is 14 residues. This chain's CDR3 is CASSLGFMNTEAFF. CDR3 DNA: TGTGCCAGCAGCTTGGGGTTCATGAACACTGAAGCTTTCTTT.

This clone appeared a few times. J is TRBJ1-6 and V is TRBV7-9, with TRBD1 as a possible D gene (6 bases). V was pared by 0 bases and J by 8 bases, with 8 bases between. The V gene's germline CDR1 is SEHNR and CDR2 FQNEAQ (reference sequence). This CDR3 is 14 amino acids long. The CDR3 DNA is TGTGCCAGCAGCTTAGCCAGGGGAGATTCACCCCTCCACTTT. Encoded protein: CASSLARGDSPLHF.

The chain is built from TRBV29-1 and TRBJ2-5; 9 bases agree with TRBD2. J gave up 1 base and V 4 bases, and 7 bases lay outside the gene matches. The CDR3 extends over 15 amino acids. Germline assignment: CDR1 SQVTM and CDR2 ANQGSEA. This CDR3 is CSVASSGAVQETQYF. The CDR3 bases are TGCAGCGTTGCCTCTAGCGGGGCCGTCCAAGAGACCCAGTACTTC.